The entry below describes one TCR beta chain. 60 Vbeta and 13 Jbeta primers were used in PCR. The method was immunoSEQ multiplex PCR; TCRdb's version includes in-frame clones alone and lacks a portion of them. The table has some 200,000 clones, around 79% seen once. The ends were cut back, 7 bases at V and 3 bases at J, with 16 bases in the middle. The CDR3 covers 14 residues. Germline values: CDR1 MDHEN, CDR2 SYDVKM. These data belong to a study of cytomegalovirus exposure and HLA in healthy donors. Sample: PBMCs. The chain uses TRBV28 and TRBJ2-7; D uncertain. The sequence was obtained from a girl aged 2 to 9 in good health and CMV-seronegative. In DNA form, the CDR3 reads TGTGCCAGCAACCCCGTCGGGTCAAGCTACGAGCAGTACTTC. Its translation is CASNPVGSSYEQYF.